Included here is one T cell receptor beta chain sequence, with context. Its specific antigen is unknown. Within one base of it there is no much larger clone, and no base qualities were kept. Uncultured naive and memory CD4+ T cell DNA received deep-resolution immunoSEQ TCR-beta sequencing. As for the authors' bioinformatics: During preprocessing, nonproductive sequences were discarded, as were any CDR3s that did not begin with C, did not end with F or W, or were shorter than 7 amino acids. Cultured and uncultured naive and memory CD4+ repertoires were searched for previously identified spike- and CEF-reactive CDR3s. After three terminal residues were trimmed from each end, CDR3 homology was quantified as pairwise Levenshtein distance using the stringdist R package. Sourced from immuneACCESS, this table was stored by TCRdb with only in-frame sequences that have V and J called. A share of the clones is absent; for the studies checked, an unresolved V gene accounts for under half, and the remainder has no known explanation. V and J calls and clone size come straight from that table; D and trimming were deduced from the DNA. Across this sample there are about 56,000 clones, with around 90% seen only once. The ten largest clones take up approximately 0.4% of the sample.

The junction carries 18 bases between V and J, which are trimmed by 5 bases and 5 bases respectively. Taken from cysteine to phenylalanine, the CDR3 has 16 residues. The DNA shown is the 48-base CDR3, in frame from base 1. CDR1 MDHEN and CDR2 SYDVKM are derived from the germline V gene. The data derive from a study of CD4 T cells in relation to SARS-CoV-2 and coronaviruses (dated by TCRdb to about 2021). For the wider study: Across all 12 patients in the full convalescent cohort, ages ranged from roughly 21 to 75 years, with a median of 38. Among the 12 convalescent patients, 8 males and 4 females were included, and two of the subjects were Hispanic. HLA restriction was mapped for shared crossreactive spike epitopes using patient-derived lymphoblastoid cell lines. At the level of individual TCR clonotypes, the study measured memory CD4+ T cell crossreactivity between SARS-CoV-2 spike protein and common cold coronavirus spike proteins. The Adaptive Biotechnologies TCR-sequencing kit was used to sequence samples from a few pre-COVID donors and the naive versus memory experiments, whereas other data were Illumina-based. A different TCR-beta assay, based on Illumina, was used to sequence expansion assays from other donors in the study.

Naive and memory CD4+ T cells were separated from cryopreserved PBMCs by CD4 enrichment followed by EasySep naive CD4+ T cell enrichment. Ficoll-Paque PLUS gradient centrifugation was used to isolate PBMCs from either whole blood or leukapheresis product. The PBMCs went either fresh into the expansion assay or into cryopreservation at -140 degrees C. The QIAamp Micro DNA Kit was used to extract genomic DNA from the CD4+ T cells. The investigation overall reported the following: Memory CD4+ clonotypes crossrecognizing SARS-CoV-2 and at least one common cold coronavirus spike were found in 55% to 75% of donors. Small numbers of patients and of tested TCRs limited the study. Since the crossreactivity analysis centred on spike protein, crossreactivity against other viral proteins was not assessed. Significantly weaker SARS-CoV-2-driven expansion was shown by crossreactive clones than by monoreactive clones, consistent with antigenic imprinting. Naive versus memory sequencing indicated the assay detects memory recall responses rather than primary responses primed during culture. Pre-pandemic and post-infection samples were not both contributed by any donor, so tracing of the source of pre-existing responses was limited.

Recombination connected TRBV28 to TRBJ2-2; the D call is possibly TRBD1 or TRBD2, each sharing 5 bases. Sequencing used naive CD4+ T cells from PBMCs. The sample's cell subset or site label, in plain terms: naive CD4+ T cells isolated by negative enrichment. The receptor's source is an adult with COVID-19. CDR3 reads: CASSIPRGAGTGELFF. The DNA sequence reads TGTGCCAGCAGTATCCCGCGAGGGGCGGGTACCGGGGAGCTGTTTTTT.